This passage covers 14 T cell receptor beta chains from one sample sequenced in a study of PD-1 blockade in mismatch repair-deficient tumors. Using immunoSEQ multiplex PCR, the repertoire was profiled, and TCRdb retains in-frame clones only, with some absent. Here the sample spans about 24,000 clones, around 80% being singletons. The sequencing used peripheral blood, collected 12 weeks after starting pembrolizumab. The receptors originated from an adult with mismatch repair-deficient cancer.

This clone is medium-sized in the sample. The rearrangement links TRBV28 to TRBJ2-7, with 7 bases lining up with TRBD2. This CDR3 is built from 13 residues. Germline loops: CDR1 MDHEN, CDR2 SYDVKM. With 3 bases clipped from V and 5 bases from J, the junction kept 4 bases outside the gene matches. The CDR3 bases are TGTGCCAGCAGTTTCCGACTAGCCCACGAGCAGTACTTC. The encoded protein is CASSFRLAHEQYF.

The rearrangement joins TRBV10-3 to TRBJ2-3, with TRBD2 identical over 8 bases. Germline CDR1 is ENHRY and CDR2 is SYGVKD. This CDR3 spans 15 amino acids. V trimming: 2 bases; J trimming: 2 bases; junction bases outside the gene matches: 3. The CDR3 reads CAISEDGGDTDTQYF. The CDR3 nucleotides read TGTGCCATCAGTGAGGACGGGGGGGACACAGATACGCAGTATTTT.

The chain recombines TRBV7-9 with TRBJ2-3; 9 bases are shared with TRBD2. The germline gives CDR1 SEHNR, CDR2 FQNEAQ (reference sequence). The CDR3 has 17 amino acids. The ends lost 5 bases at V and 6 bases at J; junction bases unmatched: 15. The CDR3 DNA is TGTGCCAGCAGCCCACCTGGTGTAGCGGGAGTTCGGGATACGCAGTATTTT. Translation gives CASSPPGVAGVRDTQYF.

V is TRBV5-1 and J is TRBJ1-2; TRBD1 aligns across 8 bases. V shed 0 bases, J shed 8 bases, and the junction held 9 bases outside the gene matches. This CDR3 spans 15 amino acids. The germline V gene encodes CDR1 SGHRS and CDR2 YFSETQ. In DNA, the CDR3 is TGCGCCAGCAGCTTGGGGCAGGGGGCGTCGGTAGGCTACACCTTC. Encoded protein: CASSLGQGASVGYTF.

This chain connects TRBV5-1 to TRBJ2-1, with a possible D match to TRBD2 (5 bases). V gave up 1 base and J gave up 5 bases, with 10 bases separating them. Germline assignment: CDR1 SGHRS and CDR2 YFSETQ. There are 14 residues in the CDR3. The CDR3 sequence is CASSLLAHDNEQFF. The CDR3 nucleotides are TGCGCCAGCAGCTTGCTAGCCCACGACAATGAGCAGTTCTTC.

The chain links TRBV6-5 to TRBJ1-2; 7 bases agree with TRBD1. V was clipped by 2 bases and J by 4 bases; unmatched bases: 7. Germline V gene lookup returns CDR1 MNHEY and CDR2 SVGAGI. CDR3 length equals 15 residues. The CDR3 nucleotides are TGTGCCAGCAGTTACGCGGGACAGTCTCTCTATGGCTACACCTTC. This encodes CASSYAGQSLYGYTF.

The J gene is TRBJ2-2, the V gene TRBV28; TRBD2 matches at 8 bases. Looked up from germline, CDR1 is MDHEN and CDR2 is SYDVKM. The CDR3 extends over 19 amino acids. Trimming cost V 6 bases and J 6 bases; bases outside gene matches: 21. The CDR3 DNA sequence: TGTGCCAGCAGCTCTATTCTAACTAGCGGTCAAAGGATGGCCGGGGAGCTGTTTTTT. It codes for CASSSILTSGQRMAGELFF. The variable domain in full, completed from reference TRBV28 and TRBJ2-2, reads DVKVTQSSRYLVKRTGEKVFLECVQDMDHENMFWYRQDPGLGLRLIYFSYDVKMKEKGDIPEGYSVSREKKERFSLILESASTNQTSMYLCASSSILTSGQRMAGELFFGEGSRLTVL.

This clone was seen only once. This chain joins TRBV6-4 and TRBJ2-3; D is perhaps TRBD2 (5 bases). The germline V and J ends were trimmed by 0 bases and 2 bases, with 6 bases remaining between them. The germline V gene has CDR1 MRHNA and CDR2 SNTAGT. This CDR3 comprises 14 residues. The CDR3 sequence is CASSDSGDTDTQYF. The DNA of the CDR3 is TGTGCCAGCAGTGACTCGGGAGACACAGATACGCAGTATTTT.

The V and J genes are TRBV9 and TRBJ2-1, with a weak D call TRBD1 (6 bases). The CDR3 covers 15 residues. V dropped 0 bases and J dropped 0 bases, with 7 bases sitting between them. The germline gives CDR1 SGDLS, CDR2 YYNGEE. The CDR3 here is CASSVAGASYNEQFF. CDR3 in DNA: TGTGCCAGCAGCGTAGCAGGGGCCTCCTACAATGAGCAGTTCTTC.

The chain has TRBV7-9 and TRBJ2-7; the match to TRBD2 covers 9 bases. The V and J ends lost 4 bases and 5 bases, in that order; junction bases with no gene match: 6. The CDR3 is 14 amino acids. The germline gives CDR1 SEHNR, CDR2 FQNEAQ (reference sequence). The CDR3 is CASSSGLANNEQYF. CDR3 DNA: TGTGCCAGCAGCTCGGGACTAGCCAACAACGAGCAGTACTTC.

This sequence joins TRBV21-1 and TRBJ2-1; TRBD2 reflects the table's D call only, with no check against the DNA. TRBV21-1 counts as a pseudogene. The CDR3 loop spans 15 amino acids. CDR3 sequence: CASRKRLAGNNEQFF. The CDR3 DNA sequence: TGTGCCAGCAGAAAAAGACTAGCGGGCAACAATGAGCAGTTCTTC.

The CDR3 nucleotides are TGCGCCAGCATGCCAGCTCCCATCTATGGCTACACCTTC. Amino acids: CASMPAPIYGYTF. The rearrangement joins TRBV10-2 to TRBJ1-2; D is unresolved. V lost 7 bases, J lost 4 bases, and 13 bases lay in between. Per the germline V gene, CDR1 is WSHSY and CDR2 is SAAADI. This CDR3 is 13 amino acids long.

The chain combines TRBV29-1 with TRBJ1-5; D is unresolved. The V end lost 5 bases, the J end lost 3 bases, and 11 bases lay between the germline ends. The CDR3 contains 13 residues. Germline CDR1 SQVTM, CDR2 ANQGSEA. CDR3 bases: TGCAGCGTTAAAACGACTCTCAATCAGCCCCAGCATTTT. This codes for CSVKTTLNQPQHF.

The J gene is TRBJ2-1, the V gene TRBV27; 11 bases match TRBD2. The junction had 9 bases not matched to a gene; V was cut back by 2 bases and J by 9 bases. The CDR3 runs to 16 residues. The germline V gene has CDR1 MNHEY and CDR2 SMNVEV (reference sequence). For the CDR3, the DNA is TGTGCCAGCAGTTTAATAGCGGGAGGGCTAATTCCTGAGCAGTTCTTC. It codes for CASSLIAGGLIPEQFF.